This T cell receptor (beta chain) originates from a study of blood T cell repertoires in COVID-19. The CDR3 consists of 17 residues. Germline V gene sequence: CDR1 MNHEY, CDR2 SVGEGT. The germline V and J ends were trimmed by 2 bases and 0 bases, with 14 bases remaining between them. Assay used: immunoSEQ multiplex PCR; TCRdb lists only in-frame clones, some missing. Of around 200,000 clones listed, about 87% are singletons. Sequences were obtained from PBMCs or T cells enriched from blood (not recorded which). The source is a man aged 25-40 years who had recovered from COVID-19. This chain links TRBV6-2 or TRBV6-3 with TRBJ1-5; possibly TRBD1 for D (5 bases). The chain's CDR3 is CASSYLSGHYSNQPQHF. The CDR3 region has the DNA TGTGCCAGCAGTTACCTTTCAGGACACTATAGCAATCAGCCCCAGCATTTT.